Each of the 18 T cell receptor beta chains below was sequenced from the same sample in a study of T cell repertoires in cytomegalovirus infection. TCRdb reanalysed the reads using MiXCR and keeps one entry per CDR3 protein. The data contain some 920,000 distinct CDR3 sequences, roughly 30% of them seen just once; the ten biggest clones take up about 14%. The antigens these receptors bind are not known. The starting material was cultured CD8+ T cells from PBMCs, obtained from culture after CMV antigen stimulation. All receptors derive from a human donor in good health (CMV status not recorded). Some clones in this sample may be carry-over from other donors' samples.

In its sample, this clonotype was seen a few times. This chain connects TRBV10-1 to TRBJ2-2; 7 bases fit TRBD1. V was clipped by 6 bases and J by 0 bases; unmatched bases: 10. CDR1 and CDR2 (germline): WNHNN, SYGVQD (reference sequence). The CDR3 consists of 17 residues. CDR3 in DNA: TGCGCCAGCAGCACTAAGAGGGACAGCGCGAACACCGGGGAGCTGTTTTTT. Encoded protein: CASSTKRDSANTGELFF.

In regard to this clonotype: At one end the junction does not follow the germline gene, possibly because of a read error. This rearrangement joins TRBV7-7 to TRBJ2-1, with TRBD2 matching over 9 bases. CDR3 size: 14 residues. CDR1 and CDR2 from the germline V gene are SSHAT and FNYEAQ (reference sequence). The CDR3 protein is CASSSRGGRDEQFF. In DNA, the CDR3 is TGTGCTAGCAGCTCGCGGGGGGGCCGGGATGAGCAGTTCTTC.

This clonotype has ten or more counts. The chain employs TRBV7-8 and TRBJ1-5, with D uncertain. The V and J ends lost 5 bases and 0 bases respectively, with 17 bases between them. Per the germline V gene, CDR1 is SGHVS and CDR2 is FQNEAQ. This CDR3 has 17 residues. The CDR3, as DNA: TGTGCCAGCAGCCCCCTACGTAGTGCGGGTAGCAATCAGCCCCAGCATTTT. Protein product: CASSPLRSAGSNQPQHF.

The chain is built from TRBV7-9 and TRBJ1-2; D perhaps matches TRBD1 (6 bases). V was clipped by 2 bases and J by 4 bases, with 20 bases between them. Germline V CDR1 and CDR2: SEHNR, FQNEAQ (reference sequence). The CDR3 extends over 17 amino acids. CDR3 loop: CASSLLPGGQGFYGYTF. The CDR3 DNA follows: TGTGCCAGCAGCTTATTACCCGGGGGGCAGGGCTTCTATGGCTACACCTTC.

The J gene is TRBJ1-6, the V gene TRBV28; 7 bases align to TRBD1. Trimming took 5 bases from V and 7 from J; bases not matched to a gene: 5. There are 14 residues in the CDR3. Germline V gene data show CDR1 as MDHEN and CDR2 as SYDVKM. CDR3 amino acids: CASSTGQLNSPLHF. In nucleotides, the CDR3 is TGTGCCAGCAGTACGGGACAGCTCAATTCACCCCTCCACTTT.

At least ten counts were recorded for this clonotype. The chain has TRBV7-2 and TRBJ1-2; maybe TRBD1 (6 bases). The V end was cut by 5 bases, the J end by 1 base, with 14 bases between. Germline CDR1 and CDR2: SGHTA and FQGNSA. The CDR3 loop spans 15 amino acids. The CDR3 DNA is TGTGCCAGCAGCACAGGGCTATATTATAACTATGGCTACACCTTC. Protein product: CASSTGLYYNYGYTF.

The chain joins TRBV27 to TRBJ2-2; the D gene could be TRBD1 or TRBD2 (5 bases each). Per the germline V gene, CDR1 is MNHEY and CDR2 is SMNVEV (reference sequence). The CDR3 extends over 12 amino acids. V was clipped by 4 bases and J by 10 bases, with 10 bases between them. In DNA form, the CDR3 reads TGTGCCAGCAGTTCCGGGGCCGAGGAGCTGTTTTTT. Translation: CASSSGAEELFF.

This clonotype was found many times. The chain employs TRBV11-2 and TRBJ1-1; 9 bases are shared with TRBD1. The junction had 4 bases not matched to a gene; V was cut back by 1 base and J by 1 base. This CDR3 is built from 16 residues. Germline V gene data show CDR1 as SGHAT and CDR2 as FQNNGV. DNA of the CDR3: TGTGCCAGCAGCTTAGGTTCGACAGGGGGGAACACTGAAGCTTTCTTT. Translated, it gives CASSLGSTGGNTEAFF. Filled out from reference TRBV11-2 and TRBJ1-1, the complete variable domain reads EAGVAQSPRYKIIEKRQSVAFWCNPISGHATLYWYQQILGQGPKLLIQFQNNGVVDDSQLPKDRFSAERLKGVDSTLKIQPAKLEDSAVYLCASSLGSTGGNTEAFFGQGTRLTVV.

This clonotype has more than one count but fewer than ten. The chain uses TRBV29-1 and TRBJ1-5, with D possibly TRBD1 on 6 matching bases. Deletions cut 6 bases from V and 5 bases from J, with 17 bases between. Germline CDR1 is SQVTM and CDR2 is ANQGSEA. There are 14 residues in the CDR3. CDR3 region: CSVASGATHQPQHF. The CDR3 DNA reads as TGCAGCGTCGCTTCGGGGGCAACCCATCAGCCCCAGCATTTT.

The rearrangement links TRBV19 to TRBJ2-3, with D uncertain. Germline V gene lookup returns CDR1 LNHDA and CDR2 SQIVND (reference sequence). This CDR3 spans 11 amino acids. V gave up 1 base and J gave up 5 bases, with 1 base separating them. For the CDR3, the DNA is TGTGCCAGTAGTATAGTAGATACGCAGTATTTT. This codes for CASSIVDTQYF.

The chain uses TRBV27 and TRBJ2-7; no clear D. The CDR3 is 15 amino acids. V was shortened by 2 bases and J by 0 bases, with 11 bases between the two germline ends. Germline lookup yields CDR1 MNHEY and CDR2 SMNVEV (reference sequence). The CDR3 protein is CASSLAAASSYEQYF. The CDR3 region has the DNA TGTGCCAGCAGTTTAGCGGCCGCCAGCTCCTACGAGCAGTACTTC.

V gene TRBV7-8 combines with J gene TRBJ1-3; 10 bases are shared with TRBD1. CDR1 is SGHVS, CDR2 FQNEAQ, per germline. The V and J ends lost 5 bases and 1 base, in that order; junction bases with no gene match: 5. The CDR3 is made up of 16 amino acids. The CDR3 region has the DNA TGTGCCAGCAGCGTGGGACAGGGGATGTCTGGAAACACCATATATTTT. This encodes CASSVGQGMSGNTIYF.

The chain is built from TRBV7-3 and TRBJ1-2; TRBD1 matches 12 bases. Germline loops: CDR1 SGHTA, CDR2 FQGTGA. The CDR3 runs to 17 residues. V was pared by 5 bases and J by 4 bases, with 11 bases of the junction left unmatched. CDR3: CASSLLGDRGHGYGYTF. The CDR3, as DNA: TGTGCCAGCAGCCTATTGGGGGACAGGGGGCATGGCTATGGCTACACCTTC.

This clonotype has at least ten counts. The chain carries TRBV6-6 and TRBJ2-7, with D tentatively TRBD1 (7 bases). Trimming took off 5 bases at V and 6 bases at J, with 20 bases between the two ends. Germline V gives CDR1 MNHNY, CDR2 SVGAGI (reference sequence). The CDR3 loop spans 15 amino acids. The CDR3 DNA reads as TGTGCCAGCAGTACCGGGGGACAGCGGGCCTTCGAGCAGTACTTC. It specifies CASSTGGQRAFEQYF.

V and J are TRBV6-6 and TRBJ1-5; 8 positions agree with TRBD1. This CDR3 has 15 residues. The V segment lost 5 bases and the J segment 3 bases; nucleotides outside the gene matches: 6. From germline, CDR1 is MNHNY and CDR2 SVGAGI (reference sequence). The CDR3 DNA reads as TGTGCCAGCAGTGCCCAGGGGGCCCCCAATCAGCCCCAGCATTTT. Its translation: CASSAQGAPNQPQHF.

This clonotype was seen repeatedly, ten times or more. The genes are TRBV7-8 and TRBJ2-1; TRBD1 aligns across 7 bases. Germline lookup yields CDR1 SGHVS and CDR2 FQNEAQ. The CDR3 spans 16 residues. V trimming: 3 bases; J trimming: 2 bases; junction bases outside the gene matches: 7. This CDR3 reads CASSFPGTDPYNEQFF. CDR3 DNA sequence: TGTGCCAGCAGCTTCCCCGGGACAGATCCCTACAATGAGCAGTTCTTC.

The V and J genes are TRBV6-4 and TRBJ2-1; D is perhaps TRBD1 or TRBD2 (6 bases each). CDR3 length: 13 amino acids. CDR1 and CDR2 (germline): MRHNA, SNTAGT. V was clipped by 2 bases and J by 12 bases, with 14 bases between them. CDR3 protein: CASSDGGGAPQFF. CDR3 nucleotide sequence: TGTGCCAGCAGTGACGGGGGCGGGGCCCCGCAGTTCTTC.

This clonotype was seen only a few times. V usage is TRBV6-6 and J usage is TRBJ1-1; 7 bases line up with TRBD1. The CDR3 sequence is 16 residues long. J gave up 1 base and V 2 bases, and 7 bases lay outside the gene matches. Germline CDR1 is MNHNY and CDR2 is SVGAGI (reference sequence). The CDR3 region is CASSYLAGGKNTEAFF. CDR3 bases: TGTGCCAGCAGTTACCTGGCAGGGGGAAAGAACACTGAAGCTTTCTTT.